This T cell receptor beta chain was obtained from a study of blood T cell repertoires in COVID-19. J lost 7 bases, V lost 11 bases, and 8 bases had no gene match. Germline assignment: CDR1 MNHEY and CDR2 SMNVEV (reference sequence). This CDR3 contains 12 residues. Original analysis: The authors estimated nucleated cell counts from reference gene primer amplification. Some clones are missing from TCRdb's copy, which holds only in-frame ones; the method was immunoSEQ multiplex PCR. V, J and clone size are those of that table, while D and trimming were read from the DNA. Of around 130,000 clones detected, approximately 83% appear once; the ten largest clones hold about 16%.

V is TRBV27 and J is TRBJ2-4, with 7 bases fitting TRBD1. The origin of this receptor is a woman between 50 and 59 years old who had recovered from COVID-19. The material sequenced was peripheral blood. The CDR3 nucleotides are TGTGCCGTGGGGGCGACAGGGAACATTCAGTACTTC. Its protein is CAVGATGNIQYF.